This T cell receptor beta chain was obtained from a study of type 1 regulatory T cells. Study overall: This in vitro CD4 product, T-allo10, is enriched for Tr1 cells and alloantigen-specific.

From the reads, TCRdb called clonotypes with MiXCR, one entry per CDR3 protein. The table includes under 75,000 distinct CDR3 sequences, less than 25% detected once. CDR3 length: 15 amino acids. Germline values: CDR1 DFQATT, CDR2 SNEGSKA (reference sequence). In regard to this clonotype: The antigen is undetermined. One end of the junction varies from germline; a read error may be responsible.

Regarding the study as a whole: Tr1 cells had a more restricted TCR repertoire than non-Tr1 cells.

This sequence was found in a human donor in good health. Sequenced sample: cultured type 1 regulatory T (Tr1) cells, either the whole culture or a sorted fraction (not recorded which). The V and J genes are TRBV20-1 and TRBJ2-2; 11 bases align to TRBD2. The CDR3 DNA follows: TGCAGTACTAGCACTAGCGGGAGCCTCACCGGGGAGCTGTTTTTT. Its translation: CSTSTSGSLTGELFF.